This T cell receptor beta chain was captured in a study of T cell responses to AZD1222 COVID-19 vaccine. The CDR3 runs to 11 residues. Germline V CDR1 and CDR2: SGDLS, YYNGEE. Trimming shortened V by 4 bases and J by 5 bases, and 6 bases separated the two germline ends. Comments on this clone: Its target is unknown.

Study-wide points: All repertoire sampling was performed exclusively after the peak T cell response. Baseline serology detected seropositivity in only a handful of AZD1222 recipients.

TCRdb's table, derived via immunoSEQ multiplex PCR, lists solely in-frame clones and lacks some. Of some 130,000 clones detected, 88% appear once; the ten largest clones hold less than 4.5%. The chain carries TRBV9 and TRBJ1-2; D possibly corresponds to TRBD1 (5 bases). Sequenced here: peripheral blood, sampled on day 0 of AZD1222 vaccination. The clonotype comes from an adult in good health. CDR3 region: CASSPGYGYTF. CDR3 sequence (DNA): TGTGCCAGCAGCCCAGGGTATGGCTACACCTTC.